This T cell receptor beta chain is drawn from a study of cytomegalovirus exposure and HLA in healthy donors. Regarding the study as a whole: Follow-up analysis later connected one missense variant in DCLRE1C with trimming of TCR beta V- and J-genes. According to a later analysis, donors in an Asian-associated ancestry cluster reportedly had fewer N-insertions than the roughly 640-donor mean. In most subjects, TCR beta sequences reportedly gave accurate predictions of HLA-A and HLA-B alleles.

Turning to this clone: Its antigen remains unknown.

The CDR3 spans 16 residues. The germline gives CDR1 LGHNA, CDR2 YNFKEQ. Trimming took 0 bases from V and 5 from J, leaving 14 bases between them. PCR used 60 Vbeta primers and 13 Jbeta primers. Original processing methods: Later, an analysis found some 80 million unique TCR beta chains, and roughly 9.9 million of these were shared. Some clones are missing from TCRdb's copy, which holds only in-frame ones; the method was immunoSEQ multiplex PCR. V and J calls and clone size are given by that table; D and trimming were obtained from the DNA. This table holds 110,000 to 150,000 clones, around 79% found once.

The specimen was PBMCs. The TCR originated in a woman between 45 and 60 years old in good health and CMV-seropositive. The chain recombines TRBV4-2 with TRBJ2-4; D possibly corresponds to TRBD2 (5 bases). The CDR3 DNA reads TGTGCCAGCAGCCAAGAGTTAAGGCCTAGCCAAAACATTCAGTACTTC. Protein: CASSQELRPSQNIQYF.